This T cell receptor beta chain was recorded in a study of Graves' ophthalmopathy and Graves' hyperthyroidism (dated by TCRdb to 2016 to 2019). About the investigation overall: Stable hyperthyroidism was defined as no progression to ophthalmopathy within 18 months of follow-up. The study used signatures of the TCR beta repertoire to tell Graves' ophthalmopathy apart from Graves' hyperthyroidism and to predict which patients would progress to ophthalmopathy. In total, approximately 130 blood samples were TCR-sequenced: around 42 ophthalmopathy, under 85 hyperthyroidism and some 17 hyperthyroidism-to-ophthalmopathy patients. To explore V-J signatures that separate ophthalmopathy from hyperthyroidism, a discovery set of approximately 100 patients was enrolled, consisting of under 50 with ophthalmopathy and fewer than 60 with stable hyperthyroidism. An independent validation cohort comprised roughly 20 hyperthyroidism patients and roughly 15 patients who later progressed from hyperthyroidism to ophthalmopathy. In over 5 hyperthyroidism patients, the T-cell repertoires found in thyroid tissue were compared with those found in blood. Following sample collection, hyperthyroidism patients were given methimazole at a starting dose of 30 mg daily, and ophthalmopathy patients were given high-dose intravenous methylprednisolone.

Hyperthyroidism patients were newly diagnosed, with disease duration under 2 months, and aged 18 to 65 years. Patients with other autoimmune diseases, uncontrolled infections, pregnancy or lactation were excluded from the study. Clinical symptoms, serum thyroxine, TRAb, thyroid ultrasound and orbital computed tomography formed the basis of the diagnosis. Total RNA was extracted with Trizol reagent and quality-checked on an Agilent 2100 Bioanalyzer. For repertoire sequencing, the TCR beta CDR3 regions were amplified from RNA transcripts. A first-round RT-PCR used HTBI primers with the Qiagen OneStep RT-PCR kit, followed by a second-round multiplex PCR, size selection and purification. Sequencing of the libraries was carried out on an Illumina HiSeq2000 in paired-end mode with 100 bp reads. Per the authors' processing: SOAPnuke was used for read processing, and reads with adapters, uncalled bases, a mean Phred below 15, or no exact constant-primer or identifier match were discarded. COPE v1.2.5 was used to merge high-quality paired reads. Clonotypes were defined as unique nucleotide sequences and were aligned to IMGT TRB V, D and J references using MiTCR v1.1. Analysis was restricted to V-J combinations with a frequency above 0.0001, which covered 99.2% of repertoires. For each V-J combination, a TCR clonal expansion and chaos score was defined as the ratio of F50 clonal expansion to chaos observed in the TCRdist matrix. Welch's t-statistics and random forest were used to reduce features to 13 V-J combinations, which were fed into a naive Bayes classifier. The Morisita-Horn index was used to measure how similar the thyroid and blood repertoires were. The raw public reads went through TCRdb reprocessing: fastp at Q25, MiXCR clone calling, in-frame beta chains kept. CDR3 protein duplicates are merged, each entry listing the most common genes and DNA. TCRdb's processing, not the authors', yielded these V and J calls. The sample table lists about 590,000 distinct CDR3 sequences, 35% to 40% of them with a count of one. Clones ranked in the top ten supply about 4% of the sample.

Study-wide findings and limitations: In validation, the model predicted ophthalmopathy progression with about 71% sensitivity and 72.22% specificity; some twelve predicted patients were CT-confirmed with GO in a median of approximately 6.5 months. No statistical method was used to set the sample size in advance, and the investigators knew which group each participant was assigned to. Most expanded thyroid clonotypes with a frequency above 0.001 also appeared in blood, which suggests that blood repertoires may reflect the immune response in the thyroid. In cross-validation, the 13-signature model distinguished ophthalmopathy from stable hyperthyroidism with approximately 90% sensitivity and around 81% specificity, and in the test set the corresponding values were roughly 80% and 76%.

This clonotype occurred many times. The specificity of this receptor is unknown. Within one base of it there is no much larger clone, and no base qualities were kept. CDR1 is given as MGHDK and CDR2 as SYGVNS, both from the germline V gene. The CDR3, cysteine through phenylalanine, is 11 amino acids long. Just the 33-base CDR3 DNA is kept, in frame starting at base 1. Sequences were obtained from peripheral blood or thyroid tissue (not recorded which). The rearranged chain carries TRBV25-1 and TRBJ2-7; the D gene cannot be named for sure. This receptor was identified in an adult man with Graves' hyperthyroidism. CDR3 sequence: CATRVHYEQYF. The sequence in DNA is TGTGCTACTCGGGTGCACTACGAGCAGTACTTC.